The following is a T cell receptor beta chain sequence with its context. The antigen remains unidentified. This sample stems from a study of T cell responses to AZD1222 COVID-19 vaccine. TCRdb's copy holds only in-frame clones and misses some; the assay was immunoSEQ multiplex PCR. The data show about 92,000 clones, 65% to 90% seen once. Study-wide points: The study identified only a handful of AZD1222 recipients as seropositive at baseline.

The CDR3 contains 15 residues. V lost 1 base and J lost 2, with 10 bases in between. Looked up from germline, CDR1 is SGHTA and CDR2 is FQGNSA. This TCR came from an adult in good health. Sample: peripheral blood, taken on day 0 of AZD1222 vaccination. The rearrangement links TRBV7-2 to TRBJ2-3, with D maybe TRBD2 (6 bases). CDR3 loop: CASSLDGGATDTQYF. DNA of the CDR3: TGTGCCAGCAGCTTAGACGGCGGGGCCACAGATACGCAGTATTTT.